The present entry profiles one T cell receptor beta chain with its context. This specimen comes from a study of blood T cell repertoires in COVID-19. Overall study context: The samples span acute and convalescent COVID-19 from the United States, Italy and Spain.

Looked up from germline, CDR1 is KGHSH and CDR2 is LQKENI. The V end lost 2 bases, the J end lost 3 bases, and 11 bases lay between the germline ends. The CDR3 has 15 amino acids. How the authors handled the data: Estimated nucleated cell counts came from reference gene primer amplification. The protocol was immunoSEQ multiplex PCR, while the TCRdb copy is restricted to in-frame clones and leaves out a portion. From that table come the V and J calls and clone size; the DNA was used to work out D and trimming. The sample consists of about 150,000 clones, around 88% of them appearing once. Input material: peripheral blood. The J gene is TRBJ1-5, the V gene TRBV18, with a tentative D call TRBD1 (5 bases). The receptor was isolated from a woman aged 65 to 85 who had recovered from COVID-19. The CDR3 is CASSPGADLNQPQHF. CDR3 nucleotides: TGTGCCAGCTCACCAGGGGCGGACCTCAATCAGCCCCAGCATTTT.